These 5 T cell receptor beta chains originate from one sample sequenced in a study of T cell repertoires in cytomegalovirus infection. TCRdb used MiXCR to reprocess the reads, holding one entry per CDR3 protein. This sample has around 750,000 distinct CDR3 sequences, with about 30% found just once. These receptors lack a known antigen. The sample was cultured CD8+ T cells from PBMCs, taken from culture after CMV antigen stimulation. Receptor source: a human donor in good health (CMV status not recorded). Some clones in this sample may be carry-over from other donors' samples.

This clonotype was seen more than once but under ten times. The gene calls are TRBV7-2 and TRBJ1-1, with D uncertain. The V and J ends lost 4 bases and 1 base respectively, with 10 bases between them. The CDR3 covers 14 residues. The germline V gene has CDR1 SGHTA and CDR2 FQGNSA. The CDR3 loop is CASSSWFGNTEAFF. The DNA for the CDR3 is TGTGCCAGCAGCTCGTGGTTTGGGAACACTGAAGCTTTCTTT.

The V call is TRBV19, the J call TRBJ2-1; 8 bases map to TRBD2. The junction had 8 bases not matched to a gene; V was cut back by 7 bases and J by 6 bases. This CDR3 region has 14 residues. Germline V lookup: CDR1 LNHDA, CDR2 SQIVND (reference sequence). Written as DNA, the CDR3 is TGTGCCAGTAACTTCGGGGGGGCGATCAATGAGCAGTTCTTC. This sequence encodes CASNFGGAINEQFF.

V and J are TRBV6-1 and TRBJ2-7; 8 bases agree with TRBD1. CDR1 is MNHNS and CDR2 is SASEGT in the germline V gene. V lost 8 bases, J lost 5 bases, and 2 bases stayed unmatched. The length of the CDR3 is 11 residues. The CDR3 is CASGQGNEQYV. Written as DNA, the CDR3 is TGTGCCAGCGGACAGGGCAACGAGCAGTACGTC.

The CDR3 region has the DNA TGTGCCAGCAGCGTCTGGGACAGGGGTTCCTATGGCTACACCTTC. This sequence encodes CASSVWDRGSYGYTF. The chain carries TRBV9 and TRBJ1-2, with 10 bases that match TRBD1. Unmatched junction bases numbered 5, after V lost 2 bases and J lost 4 bases. This CDR3 region has 15 residues. CDR1 is SGDLS and CDR2 is YYNGEE in the germline V gene.

The gene calls are TRBV19 and TRBJ1-5; D call uncertain. V was trimmed by 3 bases and J by 4 bases, leaving 13 bases between them. The CDR3 covers 15 residues. Germline CDR1 and CDR2: LNHDA and SQIVND (reference sequence). The CDR3 protein is CASSINAGWNQPQHF. Written as DNA, the CDR3 is TGTGCCAGTAGTATTAACGCCGGATGGAATCAGCCCCAGCATTTT.